This T cell receptor beta chain was identified in a study of blood T cell repertoires in COVID-19 (dated by TCRdb to between 2020 and 2021). Broadly, across the study: Samples from collaborators originated in the United States, Italy and Spain and spanned both the acute and convalescent phases of COVID-19. Where available, HLA class I and class II types were obtained from metadata supplied by the sample provider rather than from assay-based typing. Samples came from the ongoing ImmuneRACE study (first 160 participants) plus 1,254 subjects from 6 global collaborators. A de-identified subject ID, COVID-19 status, age in years and sex were almost always included in the sample metadata. The dataset comprised deeply sampled blood TCRbeta repertoires from subjects exposed to, actively infected with, or recovered from COVID-19. The prospective study material was composed of cDNA or gDNA derived from T cells, B-cell-depleted T cells, or PBMCs. A freely available public database, intended as a resource for researchers studying the immune response to SARS-CoV-2, is where the repertoires were released. Summary of the overall study and its limitations: Clinical and demographic metadata were provided uncurated, with the amount varying by source and participant.

Enrolling through a virtual design, the prospective study's participants ranged in age from roughly 18 to 89 years and lived across 20 to 30 United States geographic areas. To assign participants to cohorts, the prospective study relied on clinical history that participants themselves reported in a screening survey and a study questionnaire. ImmuneRACE Cohort 3 recovered participants were defined by two consecutive negative NP/OP PCR tests, healthcare professional clearance, or symptom resolution. Each participant in the prospective study had whole blood, serum and a nasopharyngeal or oropharyngeal swab collected by mobile phlebotomists. Participants in the prospective study had the option to provide additional blood draws and questionnaires over an approximately 2-month period. Blood samples from the prospective study were shipped frozen or at room temperature prior to DNA extraction. The junction carries 7 bases between V and J, which are trimmed by 2 bases and 2 bases respectively. Reading from cysteine to phenylalanine, the CDR3 counts 13 amino acids. The entry retains the CDR3 DNA only, 39 bases that are in frame from base 1. For CDR1 and CDR2, the germline V gene lists SGHRS and YFSETQ.

TCRbeta CDR3 regions were amplified from genomic DNA by means of the immunoSEQ Assay, a bias-controlled multiplex PCR. On the study's bioinformatics: The number of nucleated cells in each sample was estimated from the amplification of reference gene primers within the assay. Sequence reads were collapsed and filtered to measure the absolute abundance of every unique TCRbeta CDR3 rearrangement. Productive Simpson clonality was computed per sample as the square root of Simpson's diversity index over productive rearrangements. TCRdb re-hosts the immuneACCESS table, in-frame sequences only. Its copies lack some clones; in the studies checked, an unresolved V gene accounts for under half of them, and the cause for the rest is not known. D and trimming come from the DNA, and the V and J calls and clone size come from that table. This sample is represented by some 210,000 clones; roughly four fifths of them were singletons. Around 9% of the sample rests with the top ten.

In the case of this clone: The clone's antigen remains unknown. The record has no base qualities; no much larger clone is one base away. Distinct nucleotide sequences in the sample also encode this CDR3.

Sequencing was done on a sample of PBMCs or T cells enriched from blood (not recorded which). The clonotype was recovered from a man aged 40-49 years who had recovered from COVID-19. The rearrangement joined TRBV5-1 to TRBJ1-2; D gene: possibly TRBD1, on 5 matching bases. At the DNA level, the sequence is TGCGCCAGCAGCTTAGGGGCAAACTATGGCTACACCTTC. Translated, this is CASSLGANYGYTF.